This TCR beta chain was documented in a study of blood T cell repertoires in COVID-19 (dated by TCRdb to the early 2020s). Study-level background: The collaborator samples originated in the United States, Italy and Spain and spanned the acute and convalescent phases of COVID-19. The samples were drawn from two sources: the first 160 participants of the ongoing ImmuneRACE study, and approximately 1,300 subjects contributed by 6 global collaborators. Subjects who had been exposed to COVID-19, were actively infected with it, or had recovered from it provided the deeply sampled blood TCRbeta repertoires that made up the dataset. The prospective study material was composed of cDNA or gDNA derived from T cells, B-cell-depleted T cells, or PBMCs. The sample metadata nearly always contained a de-identified subject ID, COVID-19 status, age in years and sex. The repertoires were released in a freely available public database intended as a resource for research on the immune response to SARS-CoV-2. Where available, HLA class I and class II types were obtained from metadata supplied by the sample provider rather than from assay-based typing. What the work shows at the level of the full study, not this receptor alone: How much clinical and demographic metadata was included differed by source and by participant, and the metadata was provided uncurated.

The immunoSEQ Assay, a bias-controlled multiplex PCR, was used to amplify TCRbeta CDR3 regions from genomic DNA. Regarding the original processing steps: Nucleated cell counts per sample were estimated from amplification of reference gene primers within the assay. To quantify the absolute abundance of each unique TCRbeta CDR3 rearrangement, sequence reads were collapsed and filtered. For each sample, productive Simpson clonality was calculated as the square root of Simpson's diversity index over productive rearrangements. Entries here come from immuneACCESS through TCRdb and include only in-frame sequences with V and J called. Some clones fail to appear in such tables; in the studies checked, an unresolved V gene covers under half of the shortfall, and the cause of the remainder is unknown. V and J calls and clone size are given by that table; D and trimming were obtained from the DNA. The sample records 120,000 to 150,000 clones, approximately 83% of which are singletons. Around 8% of the sample comes from the top ten.

About this clone: The target of this receptor is not known. The input lacks base qualities; no much larger clone sits a single base away.

At one collaborating source in Seattle, patients were enrolled during active infection and were followed longitudinally through the course of disease. Each collaborating institution followed its own protocols to collect whole blood in K2EDTA tubes. For TCRbeta analysis, collaborator samples were shipped as frozen whole blood, as isolated PBMCs, or as DNA extracted from either sample type. The sequencing input was peripheral blood. The sequence came from a woman in her sixties or seventies with COVID-19, enrolled during active disease.

The nucleotides read TGTGCCAGCAGGGACCGACAGGAAAACTATGGCTACACCTTC. Translated, this is CASRDRQENYGYTF. The rearranged segments are TRBV7-8 and TRBJ1-2; perhaps TRBD1 is the D gene, with 6 bases matching. CDR1 and CDR2, per the germline V gene, are SGHVS and FQNEAQ. The germline ends are 13 bases apart after V is trimmed by 6 bases and J by 2 bases. The CDR3 goes from the cysteine to the phenylalanine over 14 residues. Only CDR3 DNA remains: 42 bases, in frame from the first base.